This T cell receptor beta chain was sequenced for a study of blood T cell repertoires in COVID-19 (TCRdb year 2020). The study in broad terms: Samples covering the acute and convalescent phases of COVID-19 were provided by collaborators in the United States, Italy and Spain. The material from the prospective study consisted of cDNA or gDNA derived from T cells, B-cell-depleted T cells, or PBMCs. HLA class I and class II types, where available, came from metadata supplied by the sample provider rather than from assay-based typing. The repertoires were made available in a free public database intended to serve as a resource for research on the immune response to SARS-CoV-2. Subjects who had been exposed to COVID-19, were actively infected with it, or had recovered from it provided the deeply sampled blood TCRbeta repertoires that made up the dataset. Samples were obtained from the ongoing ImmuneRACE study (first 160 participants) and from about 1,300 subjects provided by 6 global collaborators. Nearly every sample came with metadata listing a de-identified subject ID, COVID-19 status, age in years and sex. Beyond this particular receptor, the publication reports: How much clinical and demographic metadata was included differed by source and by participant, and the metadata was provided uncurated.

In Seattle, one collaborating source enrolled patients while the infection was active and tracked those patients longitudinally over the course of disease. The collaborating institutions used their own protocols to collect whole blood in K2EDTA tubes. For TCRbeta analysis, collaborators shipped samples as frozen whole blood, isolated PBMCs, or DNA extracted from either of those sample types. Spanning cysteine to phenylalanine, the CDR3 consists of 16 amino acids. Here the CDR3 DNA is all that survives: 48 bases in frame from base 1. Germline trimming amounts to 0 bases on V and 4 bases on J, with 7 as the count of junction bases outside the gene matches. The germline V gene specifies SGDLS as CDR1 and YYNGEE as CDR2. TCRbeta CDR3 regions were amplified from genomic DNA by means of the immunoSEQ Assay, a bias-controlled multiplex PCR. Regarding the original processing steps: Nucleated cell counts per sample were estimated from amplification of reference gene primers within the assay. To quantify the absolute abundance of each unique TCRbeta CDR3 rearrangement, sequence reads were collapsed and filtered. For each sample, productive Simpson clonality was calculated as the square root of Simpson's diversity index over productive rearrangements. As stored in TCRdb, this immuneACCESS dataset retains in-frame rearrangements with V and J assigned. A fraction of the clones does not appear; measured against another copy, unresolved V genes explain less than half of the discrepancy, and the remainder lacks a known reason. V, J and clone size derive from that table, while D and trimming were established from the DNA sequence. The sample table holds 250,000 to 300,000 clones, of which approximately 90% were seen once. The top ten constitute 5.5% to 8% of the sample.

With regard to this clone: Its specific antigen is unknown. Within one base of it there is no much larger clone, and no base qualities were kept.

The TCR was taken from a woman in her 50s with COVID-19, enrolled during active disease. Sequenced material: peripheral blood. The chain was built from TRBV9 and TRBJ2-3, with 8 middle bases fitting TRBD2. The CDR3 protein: CASSVEGLAAADTQYF. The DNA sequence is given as TGTGCCAGCAGCGTAGAAGGACTAGCAGCCGCAGATACGCAGTATTTT.